This T cell receptor beta chain comes out of a study of T cells in localized non-small cell lung cancer. Study-wide results and caveats: Detection in adjacent lung was observed for a median around 55 of the top 100 tumor clones. Adjacent uninvolved lung had the highest clonality, suggesting focused antigen responses.

The sample holds a few counts of this clone. What it binds is not known. At one of its ends the junction is not consistent with the germline gene, which may arise from a read error. Germline CDR1 MNHGY, CDR2 SAAAGT. This CDR3 is 17 amino acids long. This table comes from immunoSEQ multiplex PCR, and its TCRdb copy is limited to in-frame clones, with some not included. The data contain a few thousand clones, 25% to 35% of them singletons. The sequence came from a woman aged 40 to 75 with stage III lung adenocarcinoma. The J gene is TRBJ2-2, the V gene TRBV6-8; 13 bases are a match to TRBD2. Source: lung tumor tissue, taken before any cancer treatment. Here the CDR3 DNA reads TGTGCCAGCAGTTCCCCCGGGACTAGCGGGAACGCCGGGGAGCTGTTTTTT. Translation: CASSSPGTSGNAGELFF.